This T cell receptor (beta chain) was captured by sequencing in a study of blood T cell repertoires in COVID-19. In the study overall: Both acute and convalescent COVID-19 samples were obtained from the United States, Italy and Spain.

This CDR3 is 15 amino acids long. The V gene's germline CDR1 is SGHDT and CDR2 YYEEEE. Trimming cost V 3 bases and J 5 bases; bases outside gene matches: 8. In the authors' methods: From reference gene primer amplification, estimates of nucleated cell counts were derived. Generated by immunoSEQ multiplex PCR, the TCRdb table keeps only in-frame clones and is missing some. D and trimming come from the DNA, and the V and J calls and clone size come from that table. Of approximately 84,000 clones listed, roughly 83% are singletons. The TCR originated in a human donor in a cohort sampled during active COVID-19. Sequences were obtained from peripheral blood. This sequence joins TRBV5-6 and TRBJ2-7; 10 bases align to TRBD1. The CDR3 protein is CASSSDPGQGNEQYF. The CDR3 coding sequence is TGTGCCAGCAGCTCGGATCCGGGACAGGGGAACGAGCAGTACTTC.